Listed below are T cell receptor beta chains from one sample, sequenced in a study of T cell repertoires in cytomegalovirus infection. Each CDR3 protein gets one entry after TCRdb re-called the reads with MiXCR. The repertoire holds roughly 320,000 distinct CDR3 sequences, with around 9.6% as singletons. The sample taken for sequencing was PBMCs. Receptors originate from a human donor in good health (CMV status not recorded). Some clones in this sample may be carry-over from other donors' samples. Each CDR3 is given with its conserved first and last residue. A D gene is named only where the DNA matches it firmly. Clone size appears in some rows only: once, few, many, or a class for an expanded clone.

TRBV6-2/TRBV6-3,NA,many,TRBJ1-1,TGTGCCAGCAGTCGGGACCGTGAGGCCACTGAAGCTTTCTTT,CASSRDREATEAFF
TRBV25-1,TRBD1,many,TRBJ1-1,TGTGCCAGCATCTTGGACAGGGGAAAACCCGAAGCTTTCTTT,CASILDRGKPEAFF
TRBV19,NA,NA,TRBJ2-1,TGTGCCAGTAAACGGGGGCGAAACTCTTTCTCCTACAATGAGCAGTTCTTC,CASKRGRNSFSYNEQFF
TRBV5-6,NA,NA,TRBJ1-1,TGTGCCAGCAGCTTGAGGGGCGGAGTAGAAGCTTTCTTT,CASSLRGGVEAFF
TRBV7-2,NA,many,TRBJ2-2,TGTGCCAGCAGCTTGGGATCTCGGCCGAACACCGGGGAGCTGTTTTTT,CASSLGSRPNTGELFF
TRBV29-1,TRBD2,NA,TRBJ2-2,TGCAGCGTTACGGGGGTAGCGGGGAACACCGGGGAGCTGTTTTTT,CSVTGVAGNTGELFF
TRBV7-8,TRBD2,many,TRBJ2-3,TGTGCCAGCAGCTCCTTTGCGGGGGGGGGCACAGATACGCAGTATTTT,CASSSFAGGGTDTQYF
TRBV6-2/TRBV6-3,NA,many,TRBJ1-2,TGTGCCAGCACGCGGGGGAACTATGGCTACACCTTC,CASTRGNYGYTF
TRBV7-9,NA,NA,TRBJ2-7,TGTGCCAGCAGCTCAGGATTGACAGGTTCCCCCTACGAGCAGTACTTC,CASSSGLTGSPYEQYF
TRBV7-2,NA,many,TRBJ2-1,TGTGCCAGCAGCGCCCGGGGACCCGGGTATGAGCAGTTCTTC,CASSARGPGYEQFF
TRBV20-1,TRBD1,NA,TRBJ2-5,TGCAGTGCTAGCTTGGGACAGGCTAACAAAGAGACCCAGTACTTC,CSASLGQANKETQYF
TRBV6-1,NA,NA,TRBJ1-5,TGTGCCAGCGGAATCATAGTGGCTCAGCCCCAGCATTTT,CASGIIVAQPQHF
TRBV28,NA,many,TRBJ1-4,TGTGCCACCGAGGGGGTAGCCGAAAAACTGTTTTTT,CATEGVAEKLFF
TRBV7-2,TRBD1,many,TRBJ2-3,TGTGCCAGCAGCACCGACAGGGCCACAAGCACAGATACGCAGTATTTT,CASSTDRATSTDTQYF
TRBV7-2,NA,many,TRBJ2-5,TGTGCCAGCAGCTTAGAATTAGTCCAAGAGACCCAGTACTTC,CASSLELVQETQYF
TRBV20-1,TRBD1,many,TRBJ1-1,TGCAGTGCTAGAGATGCCCAGGGGGGCACTGAAGCTTTCTTT,CSARDAQGGTEAFF
TRBV5-1,NA,NA,TRBJ1-2,TGCGCCAGCCGGCGGGATCAGAACTATGGCTACACCTTC,CASRRDQNYGYTF
TRBV10-3,NA,few,TRBJ2-1,TGTGCCATCAGTGAGTCGAATGACGGGCGGGATGAGCAGTTCTTC,CAISESNDGRDEQFF
TRBV14,NA,NA,TRBJ2-1,TGTGCCAGCAGCCAAGATTACGCCAACTACAATGAGCAGTTCTTC,CASSQDYANYNEQFF
TRBV20-1,NA,many,TRBJ1-1,TGCAGTGCACGGGGAGTCGAGCACACTGAAGCTTTCTTT,CSARGVEHTEAFF
TRBV20-1,NA,few,TRBJ1-2,TGCAGTGCTAGGAATAGGAGGGACTATGGCTACACCTTC,CSARNRRDYGYTF
TRBV6-1,TRBD2,many,TRBJ2-1,TGTGCCAGCACCCGAGCGGGGGACTACAATGAGCAGTTCTTC,CASTRAGDYNEQFF
TRBV7-2,TRBD1,many,TRBJ2-3,TGTGCCAGCAGCTTTAAACAGGGGCCAGATACGCAGTATTTT,CASSFKQGPDTQYF
TRBV5-1,TRBD1,many,TRBJ2-3,TGCGCCAGCAAAACAGGACAGGAAGCAGATACGCAGTATTTT,CASKTGQEADTQYF
TRBV7-8,NA,many,TRBJ1-5,TGTGCCAGCAGCGAGCGTCTCAGGGGACGGTTTCAGCCCCAGCATTTT,CASSERLRGRFQPQHF
TRBV20-1,NA,many,TRBJ2-5,TGCAGTGCTCCAGAGAGGGGGGGGAAGACCCAGTACTTC,CSAPERGGKTQYF
TRBV10-3,NA,many,TRBJ2-3,TGTGCCATCAGTGAGAGTGAGGTGGGCACAGATACGCAGTATTTT,CAISESEVGTDTQYF
TRBV5-4,TRBD2,many,TRBJ2-5,TGTGCCAGCACCAATGGAGGCCCAGCGGGGCCAGAGACCCAGTACTTC,CASTNGGPAGPETQYF
TRBV4-1,NA,NA,TRBJ2-7,TGCGCCAGCAGCCAAGGGTGGGGGGACGAGCAGTACTTC,CASSQGWGDEQYF
TRBV6-2/TRBV6-3,NA,NA,TRBJ2-1,TGTGCCAGCAGTCCCTTGGGACAAACCAATGAGCAGTTCTTC,CASSPLGQTNEQFF
TRBV28,NA,many,TRBJ1-5,TGTGCCAGCAGTTTGATGCATCAGCCCCAGCATTTT,CASSLMHQPQHF
TRBV27,NA,many,TRBJ2-7,TGTGCCAGCAGTTTGGGGGGCGCAACCTACGAGCAGTACTTC,CASSLGGATYEQYF
TRBV7-2,TRBD1,many,TRBJ2-3,TGTGCCAGCAGCGTGGGACAGGGGTATTTGGATACGCAGTATTTT,CASSVGQGYLDTQYF